This T cell receptor (beta chain) was identified in a study of T-cell reconstitution after alpha-beta-depleted transplantation in children. This clonotype occurred many times. A TCRbeta library incorporating unique molecular identifiers was prepared. MiXCR, applied by TCRdb to the PCR reads, yields one record per CDR3 protein. This table holds some 590,000 distinct CDR3 sequences, roughly 10% found once. The germline gives CDR1 SGHDT, CDR2 YYEEEE. The CDR3 sequence is 17 residues long. Trimming removed 0 bases from V and 6 bases from J; junction bases left unmatched: 9. The TCR was taken from a human donor who donated a stem cell graft to a child with acute myeloid leukemia. The V gene is TRBV5-6, the J gene TRBJ2-1, with 10 bases aligning to TRBD2. The sequenced sample was PBMCs from the stem cell graft donor, obtained from the stem cell graft. Written as DNA, the CDR3 is TGTGCCAGCAGCTTGGGCCCCGAGCGGGAGGGCCGCAATGAGCAGTTCTTC. Protein product: CASSLGPEREGRNEQFF.